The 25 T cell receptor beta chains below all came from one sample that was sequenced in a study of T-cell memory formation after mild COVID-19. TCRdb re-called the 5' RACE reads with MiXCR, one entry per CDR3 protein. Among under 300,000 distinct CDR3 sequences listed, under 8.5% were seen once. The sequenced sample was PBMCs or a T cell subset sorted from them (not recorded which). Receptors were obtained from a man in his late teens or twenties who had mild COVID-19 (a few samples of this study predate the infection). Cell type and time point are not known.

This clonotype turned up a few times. DNA of the CDR3: TGTGCCAGCAGTTACTCCCCTGGGGGTTTGCAGGAGACCCAGTACTTC. Protein: CASSYSPGGLQETQYF. The chain is built from TRBV6-5 and TRBJ2-5; TRBD1 or TRBD2 may be the D gene (5 bases each). The CDR3 is 16 amino acids. With 0 bases removed from V and 5 bases from J, the gap between germline ends came to 16 bases. Germline CDR1 and CDR2: MNHEY and SVGAGI.

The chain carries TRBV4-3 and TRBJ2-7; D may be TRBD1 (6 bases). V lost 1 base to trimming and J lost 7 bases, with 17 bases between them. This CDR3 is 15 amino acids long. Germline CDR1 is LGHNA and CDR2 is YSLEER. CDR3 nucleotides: TGCGCCAGCAGCCAAGCCGTGGACAGAGTGAGGGAGCAGTACTTC. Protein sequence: CASSQAVDRVREQYF.

As DNA, the CDR3 is TGTGCCAGCAGCCCGTCGCACTTCCATGAGCAGTTCTTC. Encoded protein: CASSPSHFHEQFF. This chain links TRBV7-2 with TRBJ2-1, with D unclear. The V and J ends lost 5 bases and 8 bases respectively, with 13 bases between them. The CDR3 spans 13 residues. Germline V gene sequence: CDR1 SGHTA, CDR2 FQGNSA.

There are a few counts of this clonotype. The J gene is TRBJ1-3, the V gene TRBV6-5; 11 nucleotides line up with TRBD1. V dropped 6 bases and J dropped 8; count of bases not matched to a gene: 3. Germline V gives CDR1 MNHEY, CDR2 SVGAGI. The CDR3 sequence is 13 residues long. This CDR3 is CASRRDRGDTIYF. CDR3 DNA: TGTGCCAGCAGGCGGGACAGGGGGGACACCATATATTTT.

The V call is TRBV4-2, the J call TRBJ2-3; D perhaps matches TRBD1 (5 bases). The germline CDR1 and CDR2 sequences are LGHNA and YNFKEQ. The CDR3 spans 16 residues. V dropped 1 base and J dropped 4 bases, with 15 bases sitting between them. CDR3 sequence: CASSQAKQVVSDTQYF. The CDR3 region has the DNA TGTGCCAGCAGCCAAGCGAAACAGGTCGTCTCAGATACGCAGTATTTT.

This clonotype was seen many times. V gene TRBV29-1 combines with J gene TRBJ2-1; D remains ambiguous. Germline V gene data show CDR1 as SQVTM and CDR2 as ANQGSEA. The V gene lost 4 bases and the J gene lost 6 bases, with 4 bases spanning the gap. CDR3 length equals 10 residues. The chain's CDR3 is CSVALNEQFF. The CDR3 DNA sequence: TGCAGCGTTGCCCTCAATGAGCAGTTCTTC.

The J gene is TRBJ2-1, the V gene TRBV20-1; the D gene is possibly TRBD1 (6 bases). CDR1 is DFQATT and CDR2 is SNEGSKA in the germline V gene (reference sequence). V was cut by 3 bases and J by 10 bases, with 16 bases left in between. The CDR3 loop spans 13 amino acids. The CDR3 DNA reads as TGCAGTGCTAGGGATCAGGGGATAGGCGAGCAGTTCTTC. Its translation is CSARDQGIGEQFF.

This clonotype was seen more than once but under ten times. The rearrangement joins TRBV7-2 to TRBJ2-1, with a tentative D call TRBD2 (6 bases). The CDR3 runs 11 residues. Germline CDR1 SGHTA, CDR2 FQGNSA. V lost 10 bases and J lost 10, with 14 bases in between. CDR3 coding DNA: TGTGCCACCCCCTTGGGGAGGGAGCAGTTCTTC. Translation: CATPLGREQFF.

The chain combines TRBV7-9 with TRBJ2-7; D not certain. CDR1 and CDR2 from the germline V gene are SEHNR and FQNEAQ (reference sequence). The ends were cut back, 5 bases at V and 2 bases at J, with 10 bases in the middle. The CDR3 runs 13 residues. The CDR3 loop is CASSPLTAYEQYV. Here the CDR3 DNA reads TGTGCCAGCAGCCCCCTGACGGCCTACGAGCAGTACGTC.

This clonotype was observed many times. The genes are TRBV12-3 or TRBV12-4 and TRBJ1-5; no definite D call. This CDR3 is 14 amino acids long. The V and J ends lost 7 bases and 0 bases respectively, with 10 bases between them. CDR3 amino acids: CASTNINSNQPQHF. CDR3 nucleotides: TGTGCCAGCACCAACATCAATAGCAATCAGCCCCAGCATTTT.

CDR3 DNA: TGTGCCAGCAGCACCGGGACTAGCGGCCTCGAGACCCAGTACTTC. It translates to CASSTGTSGLETQYF. This sequence joins TRBV7-3 and TRBJ2-5; 11 bases align to TRBD2. CDR1 SGHTA and CDR2 FQGTGA come from the germline V gene. V gave up 5 bases and J gave up 5 bases; unmatched junction bases: 7. The CDR3 is made up of 15 amino acids.

CDR3 bases: TGTGCCAGCAGTTACGGACGGCATCTCTATGGCTACACCTTC. This encodes CASSYGRHLYGYTF. V usage is TRBV6-5 and J usage is TRBJ1-2; D gene uncertain. The CDR3 spans 14 residues. Trimming removed 2 bases from V and 4 bases from J, with 11 bases in between. CDR1 and CDR2 (germline): MNHEY, SVGAGI.

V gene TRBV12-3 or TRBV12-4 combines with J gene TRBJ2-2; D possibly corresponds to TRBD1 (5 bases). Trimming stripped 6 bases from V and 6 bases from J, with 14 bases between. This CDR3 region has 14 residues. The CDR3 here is CASRRQSLSGELFF. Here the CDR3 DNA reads TGTGCCAGCAGGCGACAGAGTTTGTCCGGGGAGCTGTTTTTT.

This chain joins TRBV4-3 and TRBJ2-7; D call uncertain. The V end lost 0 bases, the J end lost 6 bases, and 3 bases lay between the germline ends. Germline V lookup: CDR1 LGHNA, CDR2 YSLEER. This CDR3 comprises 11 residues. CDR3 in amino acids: CASSQEGEQYV. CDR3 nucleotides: TGCGCCAGCAGCCAAGAAGGCGAGCAGTACGTC.

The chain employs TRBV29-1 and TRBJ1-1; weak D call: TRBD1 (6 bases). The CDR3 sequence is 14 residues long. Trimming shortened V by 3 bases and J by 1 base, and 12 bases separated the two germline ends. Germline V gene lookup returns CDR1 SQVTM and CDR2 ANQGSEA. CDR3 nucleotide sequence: TGCAGCGTTGAGATCCGACAGGAGAACACTGAAGCTTTCTTT. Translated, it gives CSVEIRQENTEAFF.

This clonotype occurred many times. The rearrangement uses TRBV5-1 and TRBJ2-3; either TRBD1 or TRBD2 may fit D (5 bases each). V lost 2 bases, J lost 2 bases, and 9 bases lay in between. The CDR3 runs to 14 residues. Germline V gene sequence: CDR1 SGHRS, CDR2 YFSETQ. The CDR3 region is CASSFSGTTDTQYF. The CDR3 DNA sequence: TGCGCCAGCAGCTTCTCGGGGACCACAGATACGCAGTATTTT.

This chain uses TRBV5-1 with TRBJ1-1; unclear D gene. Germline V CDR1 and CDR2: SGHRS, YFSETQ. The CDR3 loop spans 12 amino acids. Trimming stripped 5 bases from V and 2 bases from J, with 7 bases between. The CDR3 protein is CASRSGNTEAFF. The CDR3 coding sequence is TGCGCCAGCAGGTCCGGAAACACTGAAGCTTTCTTT.

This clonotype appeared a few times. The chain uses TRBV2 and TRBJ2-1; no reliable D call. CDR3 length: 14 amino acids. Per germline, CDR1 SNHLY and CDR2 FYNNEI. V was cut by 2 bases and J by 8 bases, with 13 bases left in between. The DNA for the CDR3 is TGTGCCAGCAGTGAATCACCTGCCAGATATGAGCAGTTCTTC. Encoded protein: CASSESPARYEQFF.

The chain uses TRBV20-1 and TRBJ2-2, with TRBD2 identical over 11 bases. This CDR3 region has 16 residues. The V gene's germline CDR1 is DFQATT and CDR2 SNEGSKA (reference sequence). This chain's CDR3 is CTKTSGATTYTGELFF. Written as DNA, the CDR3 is TGCACCAAGACTAGCGGGGCGACAACCTACACCGGGGAGCTGTTTTTT.

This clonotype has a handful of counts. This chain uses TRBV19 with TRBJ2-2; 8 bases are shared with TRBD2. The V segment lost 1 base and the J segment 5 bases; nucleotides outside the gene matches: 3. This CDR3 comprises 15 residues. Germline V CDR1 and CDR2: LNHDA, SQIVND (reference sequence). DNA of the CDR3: TGTGCCAGTAGTATAGCGGGAGGGGTAACCGGGGAGCTGTTTTTT. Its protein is CASSIAGGVTGELFF.

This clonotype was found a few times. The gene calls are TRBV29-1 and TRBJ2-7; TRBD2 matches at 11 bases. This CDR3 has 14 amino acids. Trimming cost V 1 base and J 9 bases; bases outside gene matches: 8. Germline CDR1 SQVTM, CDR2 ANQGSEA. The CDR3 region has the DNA TGCAGCGTTGAAGTCGAAGTAGCGGGGGGGACGCAGTACTTC. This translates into CSVEVEVAGGTQYF.

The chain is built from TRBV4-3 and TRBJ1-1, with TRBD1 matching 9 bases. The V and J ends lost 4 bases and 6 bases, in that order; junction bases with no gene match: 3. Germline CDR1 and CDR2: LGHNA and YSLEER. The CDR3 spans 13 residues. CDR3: CASSPQGAPEAFF. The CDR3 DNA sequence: TGCGCCAGCAGCCCACAGGGGGCTCCTGAAGCTTTCTTT.

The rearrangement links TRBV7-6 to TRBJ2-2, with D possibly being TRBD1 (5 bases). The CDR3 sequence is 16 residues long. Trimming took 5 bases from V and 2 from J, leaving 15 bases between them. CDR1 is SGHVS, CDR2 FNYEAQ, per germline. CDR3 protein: CASSGQTVPNTGELFF. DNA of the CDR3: TGTGCCAGCAGCGGCCAGACAGTGCCTAACACCGGGGAGCTGTTTTTT.

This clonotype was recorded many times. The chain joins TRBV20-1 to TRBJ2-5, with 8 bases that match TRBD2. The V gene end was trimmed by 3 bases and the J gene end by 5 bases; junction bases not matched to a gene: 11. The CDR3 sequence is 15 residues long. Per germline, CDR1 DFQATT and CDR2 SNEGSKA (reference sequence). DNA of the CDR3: TGCAGTGCTAGGCAGGTAGCGGGGATGTGGGAGACCCAGTACTTC. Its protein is CSARQVAGMWETQYF.

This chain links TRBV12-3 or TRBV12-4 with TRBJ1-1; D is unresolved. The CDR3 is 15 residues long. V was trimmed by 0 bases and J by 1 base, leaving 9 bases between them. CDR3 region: CASSLAGSTNTEAFF. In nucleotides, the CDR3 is TGTGCCAGCAGTTTAGCGGGGAGTACGAACACTGAAGCTTTCTTT.